This T cell receptor (beta chain) emerged from a study of regulatory and conventional T cells in breast cancer. The CDR3 sequence is 15 residues long. Germline CDR1 reads KGHSH; CDR2 reads LQKENI. V shed 3 bases and J 2 bases; nucleotides not matched to a gene: 5. TCRdb re-derived calls from the PCR reads in MiXCR, one entry per CDR3 protein. The data contain about 16,000 distinct CDR3 sequences, around a third of them singletons. A few counts support this clonotype. The sample comprised conventional T cells from blood. The clonotype comes from a female donor in good health. The V call is TRBV18, the J call TRBJ2-7, with 9 bases lining up with TRBD1. CDR3 sequence: CASSPGQGVAYEQYF. The CDR3 DNA follows: TGTGCCAGCTCACCGGGACAGGGTGTAGCCTACGAGCAGTACTTC. Complete variable domain (other parts from reference TRBV18 and TRBJ2-7): NAGVMQNPRHLVRRRGQEARLRCSPMKGHSHVYWYRQLPEEGLKFMVYLQKENIIDESGMPKERFSAEFPKEGPSILRIQQVVRGDSAAYFCASSPGQGVAYEQYFGPGTRLTVT.